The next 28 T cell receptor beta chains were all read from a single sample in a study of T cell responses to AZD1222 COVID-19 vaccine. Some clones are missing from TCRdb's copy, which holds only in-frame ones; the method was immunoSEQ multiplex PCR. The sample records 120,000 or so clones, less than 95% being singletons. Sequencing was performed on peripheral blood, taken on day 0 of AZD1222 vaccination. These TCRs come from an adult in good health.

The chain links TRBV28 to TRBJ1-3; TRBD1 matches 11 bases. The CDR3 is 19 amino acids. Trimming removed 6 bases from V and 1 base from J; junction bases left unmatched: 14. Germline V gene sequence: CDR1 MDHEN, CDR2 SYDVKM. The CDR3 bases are TGTGCCAGCAGATCGACCGGGACAGGGGGAATTAGGTCTGGAAACACCATATATTTT. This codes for CASRSTGTGGIRSGNTIYF.

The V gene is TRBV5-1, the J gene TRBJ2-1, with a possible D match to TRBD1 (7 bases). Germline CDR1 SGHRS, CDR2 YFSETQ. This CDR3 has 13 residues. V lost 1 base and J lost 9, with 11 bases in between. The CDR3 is CASSLSQGGEQFF. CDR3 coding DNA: TGCGCCAGCAGCTTGAGCCAGGGGGGTGAGCAGTTCTTC.

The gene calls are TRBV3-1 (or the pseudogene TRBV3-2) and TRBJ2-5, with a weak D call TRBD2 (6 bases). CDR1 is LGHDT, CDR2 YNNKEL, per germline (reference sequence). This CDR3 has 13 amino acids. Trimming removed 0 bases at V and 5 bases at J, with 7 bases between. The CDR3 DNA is TGTGCCAGCAGCCAAGAGGGACTGGAGACCCAGTACTTC. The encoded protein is CASSQEGLETQYF.

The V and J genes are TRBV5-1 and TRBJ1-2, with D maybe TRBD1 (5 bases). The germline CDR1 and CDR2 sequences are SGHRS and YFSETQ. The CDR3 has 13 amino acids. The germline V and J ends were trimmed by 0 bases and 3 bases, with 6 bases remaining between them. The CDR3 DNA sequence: TGCGCCAGCAGCTTGGTAGGGGACTATGGCTACACCTTC. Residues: CASSLVGDYGYTF.

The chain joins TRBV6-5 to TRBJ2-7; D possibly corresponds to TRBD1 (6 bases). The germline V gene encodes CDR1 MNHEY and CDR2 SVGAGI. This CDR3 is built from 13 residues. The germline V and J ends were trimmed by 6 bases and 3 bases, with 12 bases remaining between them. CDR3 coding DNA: TGTGCCAGCAGGCCGGGACACGGCTACGAGCAGTACTTC. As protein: CASRPGHGYEQYF.

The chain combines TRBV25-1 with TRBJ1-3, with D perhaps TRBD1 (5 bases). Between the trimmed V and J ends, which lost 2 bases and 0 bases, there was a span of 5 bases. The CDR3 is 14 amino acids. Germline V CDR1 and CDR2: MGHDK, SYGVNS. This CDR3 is CASSEGTSGNTIYF. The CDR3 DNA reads TGTGCCAGCAGTGAAGGGACCTCTGGAAACACCATATATTTT.

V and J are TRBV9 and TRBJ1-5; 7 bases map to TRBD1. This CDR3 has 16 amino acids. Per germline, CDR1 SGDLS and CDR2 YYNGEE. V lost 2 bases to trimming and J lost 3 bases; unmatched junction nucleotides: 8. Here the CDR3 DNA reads TGTGCCAGCAGCGTCACAGGGGCTGTCCTCAATCAGCCCCAGCATTTT. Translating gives CASSVTGAVLNQPQHF.

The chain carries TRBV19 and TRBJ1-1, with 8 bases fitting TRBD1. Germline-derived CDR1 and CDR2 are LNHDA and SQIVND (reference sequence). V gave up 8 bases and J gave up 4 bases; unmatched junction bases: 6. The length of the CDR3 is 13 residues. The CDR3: CASSLDRVTEAFF. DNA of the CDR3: TGTGCCAGTTCCTTGGACAGGGTCACTGAAGCTTTCTTT.

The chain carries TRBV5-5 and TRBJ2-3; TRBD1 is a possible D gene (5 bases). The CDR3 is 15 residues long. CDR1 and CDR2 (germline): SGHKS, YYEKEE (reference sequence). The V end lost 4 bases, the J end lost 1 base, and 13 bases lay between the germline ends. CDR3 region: CASSTQGWGTDTQYF. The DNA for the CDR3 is TGTGCCAGCAGCACGCAGGGATGGGGCACAGATACGCAGTATTTT.

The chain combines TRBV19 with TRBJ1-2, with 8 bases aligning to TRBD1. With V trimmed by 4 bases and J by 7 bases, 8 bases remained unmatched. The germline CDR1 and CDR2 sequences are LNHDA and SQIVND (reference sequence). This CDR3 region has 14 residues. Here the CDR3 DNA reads TGTGCCAGTAGTACAAGTACAGGGGGGGCTGGCTACACCTTC. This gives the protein CASSTSTGGAGYTF.

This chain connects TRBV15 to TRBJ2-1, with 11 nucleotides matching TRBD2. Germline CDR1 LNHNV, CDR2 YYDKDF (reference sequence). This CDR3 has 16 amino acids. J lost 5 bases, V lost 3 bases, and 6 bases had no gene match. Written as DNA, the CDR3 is TGTGCCACCAGCAGTCCGATGGGACTAGCGGACAATGAGCAGTTCTTC. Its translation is CATSSPMGLADNEQFF.

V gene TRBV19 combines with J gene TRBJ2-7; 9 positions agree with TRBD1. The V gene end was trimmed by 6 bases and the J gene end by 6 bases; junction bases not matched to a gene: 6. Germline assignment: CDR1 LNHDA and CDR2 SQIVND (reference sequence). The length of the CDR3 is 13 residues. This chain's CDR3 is CASRGDRAGEQYF. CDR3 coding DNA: TGTGCCAGTAGAGGGGACAGGGCTGGCGAGCAGTACTTC.

CDR3 sequence: CSAPQADTQYF. The CDR3 DNA sequence: TGCAGTGCCCCCCAGGCAGATACGCAGTATTTT. This chain joins TRBV20-1 and TRBJ2-3; D is unclear. This CDR3 comprises 11 residues. Trimming cost V 6 bases and J 4 bases, with 8 bases left between them. Germline CDR1 and CDR2: DFQATT and SNEGSKA (reference sequence).

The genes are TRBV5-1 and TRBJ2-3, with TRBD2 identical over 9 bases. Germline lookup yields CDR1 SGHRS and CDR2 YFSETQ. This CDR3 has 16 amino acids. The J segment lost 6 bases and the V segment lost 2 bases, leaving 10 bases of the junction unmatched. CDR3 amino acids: CASSFLRVAGVDTQYF. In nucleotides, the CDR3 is TGCGCCAGCAGCTTCCTTCGGGTAGCGGGAGTGGATACGCAGTATTTT.

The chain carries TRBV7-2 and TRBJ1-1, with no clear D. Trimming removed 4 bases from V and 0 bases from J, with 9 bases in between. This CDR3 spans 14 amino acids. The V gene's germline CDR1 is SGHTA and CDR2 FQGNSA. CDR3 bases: TGTGCCAGCAGCTCACAGTTGTTGAACACTGAAGCTTTCTTT. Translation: CASSSQLLNTEAFF.

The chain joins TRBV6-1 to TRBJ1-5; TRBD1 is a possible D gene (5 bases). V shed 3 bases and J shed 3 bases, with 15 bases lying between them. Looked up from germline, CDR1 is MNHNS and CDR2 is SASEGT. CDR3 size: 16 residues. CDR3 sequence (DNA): TGTGCCAGCAGTGACCCCCCGGGACGGATCAATCAGCCCCAGCATTTT. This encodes CASSDPPGRINQPQHF.

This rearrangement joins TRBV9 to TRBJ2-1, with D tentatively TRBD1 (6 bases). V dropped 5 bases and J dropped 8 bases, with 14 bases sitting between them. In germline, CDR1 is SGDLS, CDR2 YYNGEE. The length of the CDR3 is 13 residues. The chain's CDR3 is CASRPYRVDEQFF. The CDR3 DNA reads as TGTGCCAGCAGACCCTACAGGGTCGATGAGCAGTTCTTC.

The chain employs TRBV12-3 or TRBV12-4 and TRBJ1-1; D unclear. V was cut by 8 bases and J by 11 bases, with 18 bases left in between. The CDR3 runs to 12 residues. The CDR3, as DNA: TGTGCCAGCGGTATTTTATCGGGCCTGGCTTTCTTT. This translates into CASGILSGLAFF.

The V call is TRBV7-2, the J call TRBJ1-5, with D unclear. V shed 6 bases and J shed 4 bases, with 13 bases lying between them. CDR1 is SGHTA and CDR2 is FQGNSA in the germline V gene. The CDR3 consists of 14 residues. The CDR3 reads CASSRGLINQPQHF. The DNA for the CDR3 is TGTGCCAGCAGTCGTGGGCTCATAAATCAGCCCCAGCATTTT.

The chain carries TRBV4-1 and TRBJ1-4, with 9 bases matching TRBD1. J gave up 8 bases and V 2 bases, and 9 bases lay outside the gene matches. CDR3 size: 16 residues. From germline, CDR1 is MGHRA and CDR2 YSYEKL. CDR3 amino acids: CASSQTAGTGREKLFF. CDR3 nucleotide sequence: TGCGCCAGCAGCCAAACTGCCGGGACAGGGCGGGAAAAACTGTTTTTT.

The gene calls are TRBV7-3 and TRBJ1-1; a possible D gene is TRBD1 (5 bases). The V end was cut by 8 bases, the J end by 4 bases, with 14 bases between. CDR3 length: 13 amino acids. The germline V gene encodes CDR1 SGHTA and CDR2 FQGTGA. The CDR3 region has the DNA TGTGCCAGCGGCCAGACAGTGGCCACTGAAGCTTTCTTT. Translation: CASGQTVATEAFF.

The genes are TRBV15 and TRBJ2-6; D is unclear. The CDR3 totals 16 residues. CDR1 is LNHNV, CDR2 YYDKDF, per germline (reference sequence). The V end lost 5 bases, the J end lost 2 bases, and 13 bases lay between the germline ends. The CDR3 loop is CATSRGVAPGANVLTF. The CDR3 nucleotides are TGTGCCACCAGCCGTGGGGTGGCTCCTGGGGCCAACGTCCTGACTTTC.

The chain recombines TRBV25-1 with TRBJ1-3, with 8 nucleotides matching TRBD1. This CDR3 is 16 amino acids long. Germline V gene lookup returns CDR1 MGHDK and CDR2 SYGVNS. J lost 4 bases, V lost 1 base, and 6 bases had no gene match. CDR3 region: CASSEWQGAPGNTIYF. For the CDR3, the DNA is TGTGCCAGCAGTGAATGGCAGGGGGCTCCGGGAAACACCATATATTTT.

The DNA of the CDR3 is TGTGCCACCGACAGCAGACTAGCGGGGGCAGATACGCAGTATTTT. This translates into CATDSRLAGADTQYF. The chain uses TRBV27 and TRBJ2-3, with 12 bases lining up with TRBD2. The CDR3 runs 15 residues. Germline CDR1 MNHEY, CDR2 SMNVEV (reference sequence). V lost 10 bases to trimming and J lost 4 bases; unmatched junction nucleotides: 9.

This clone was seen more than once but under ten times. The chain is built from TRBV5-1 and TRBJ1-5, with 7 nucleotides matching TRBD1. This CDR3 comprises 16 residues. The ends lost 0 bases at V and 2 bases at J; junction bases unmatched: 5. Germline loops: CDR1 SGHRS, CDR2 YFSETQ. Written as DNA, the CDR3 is TGCGCCAGCAGCTTGGGAATTACAGGGGGCAATCAGCCCCAGCATTTT. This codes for CASSLGITGGNQPQHF.

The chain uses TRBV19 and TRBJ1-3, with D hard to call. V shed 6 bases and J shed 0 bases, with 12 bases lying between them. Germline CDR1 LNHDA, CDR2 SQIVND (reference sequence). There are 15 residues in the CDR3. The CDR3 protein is CASRPVGISGNTIYF. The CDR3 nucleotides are TGTGCCAGTAGGCCCGTGGGAATCTCTGGAAACACCATATATTTT.

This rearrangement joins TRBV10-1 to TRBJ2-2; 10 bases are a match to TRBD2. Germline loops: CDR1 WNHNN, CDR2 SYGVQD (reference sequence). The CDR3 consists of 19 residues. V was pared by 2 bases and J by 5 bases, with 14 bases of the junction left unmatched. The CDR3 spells CASSEVGSGRAGSTGELFF. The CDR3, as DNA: TGCGCCAGCAGTGAGGTGGGGAGCGGGAGGGCCGGGAGTACCGGGGAGCTGTTTTTT.

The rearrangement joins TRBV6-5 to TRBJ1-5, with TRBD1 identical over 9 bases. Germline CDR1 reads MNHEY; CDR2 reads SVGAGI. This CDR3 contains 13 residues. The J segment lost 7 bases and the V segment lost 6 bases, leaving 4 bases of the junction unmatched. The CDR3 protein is CASRTGGGQPQHF. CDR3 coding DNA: TGTGCCAGCAGAACAGGGGGCGGGCAGCCCCAGCATTTT.